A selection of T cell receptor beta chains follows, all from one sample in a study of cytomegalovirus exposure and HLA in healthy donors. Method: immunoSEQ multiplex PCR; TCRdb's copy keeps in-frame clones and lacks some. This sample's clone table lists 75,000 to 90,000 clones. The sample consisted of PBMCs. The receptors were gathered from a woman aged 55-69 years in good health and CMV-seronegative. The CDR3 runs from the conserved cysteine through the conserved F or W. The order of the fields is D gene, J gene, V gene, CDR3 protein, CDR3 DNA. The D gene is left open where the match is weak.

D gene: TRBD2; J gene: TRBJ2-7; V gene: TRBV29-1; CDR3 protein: CSVGTTHEQYF; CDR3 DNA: TGCAGCGTCGGGACTACCCACGAGCAGTACTTC
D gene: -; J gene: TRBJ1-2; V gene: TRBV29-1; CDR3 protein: CSVVGDVNYGYTF; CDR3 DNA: TGCAGCGTTGTGGGAGACGTTAACTATGGCTACACCTTC
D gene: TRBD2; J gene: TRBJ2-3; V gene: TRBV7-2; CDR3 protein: CASSTGLAGGTDTQYF; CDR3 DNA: TGTGCCAGCAGCACCGGACTAGCGGGAGGAACAGATACGCAGTATTTT
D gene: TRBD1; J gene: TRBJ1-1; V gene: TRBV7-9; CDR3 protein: CASSRLHRGHTEAFF; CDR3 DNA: TGTGCCAGCAGCCGCCTCCACAGGGGGCACACTGAAGCTTTCTTT
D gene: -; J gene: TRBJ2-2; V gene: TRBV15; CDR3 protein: CATSRAQGNTGELFF; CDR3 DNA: TGTGCCACCAGCAGAGCACAGGGAAACACCGGGGAGCTGTTTTTT
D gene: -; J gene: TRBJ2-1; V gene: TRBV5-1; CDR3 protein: CASSVGTGGGQFF; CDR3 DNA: TGCGCCAGCAGCGTCGGGACAGGCGGGGGGCAGTTCTTC
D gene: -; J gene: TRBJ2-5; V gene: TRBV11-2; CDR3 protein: CASSLADQETQYF; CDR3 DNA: TGTGCCAGCAGCCTCGCGGACCAAGAGACCCAGTACTTC
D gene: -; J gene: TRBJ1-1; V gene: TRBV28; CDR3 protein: CASPPGGGADTEAFF; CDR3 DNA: TGTGCCAGTCCGCCGGGAGGGGGAGCGGACACTGAAGCTTTCTTT
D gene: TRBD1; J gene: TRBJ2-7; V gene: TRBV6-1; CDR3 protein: CASSDIRDRATYEQYF; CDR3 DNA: TGTGCCAGCAGTGACATACGGGACAGGGCAACCTACGAGCAGTACTTC
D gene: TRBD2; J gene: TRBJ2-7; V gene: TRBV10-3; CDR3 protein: CAISGLAAYEQYF; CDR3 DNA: TGTGCCATCAGTGGACTAGCGGCCTACGAGCAGTACTTC
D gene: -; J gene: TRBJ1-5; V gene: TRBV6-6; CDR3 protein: CASSDMGQMAQPQHF; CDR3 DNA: TGTGCCAGCAGTGACATGGGGCAGATGGCTCAGCCCCAGCATTTT
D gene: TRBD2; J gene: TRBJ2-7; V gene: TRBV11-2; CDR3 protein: CASSLLAGGLYEQYF; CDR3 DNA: TGTGCCAGCAGCTTATTGGCGGGAGGCCTTTACGAGCAGTACTTC
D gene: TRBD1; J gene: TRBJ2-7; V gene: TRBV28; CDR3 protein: CASSFPSRGTGSYEQYF; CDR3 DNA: TGTGCCAGCAGTTTCCCATCTCGCGGGACAGGTAGCTACGAGCAGTACTTC
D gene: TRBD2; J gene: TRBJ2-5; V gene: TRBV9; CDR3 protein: CASSTGLAGRETQYF; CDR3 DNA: TGTGCCAGCAGCACGGGACTAGCGGGAAGGGAGACCCAGTACTTC
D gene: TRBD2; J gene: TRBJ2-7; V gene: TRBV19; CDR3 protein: CASSIQRGYYEQYF; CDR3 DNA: TGTGCCAGTAGTATCCAGCGGGGTTACTACGAGCAGTACTTC
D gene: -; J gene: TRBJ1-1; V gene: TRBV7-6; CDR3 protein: CASSLGGVEAFF; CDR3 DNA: TGTGCCAGCAGCTTAGGAGGCGTTGAAGCTTTCTTT
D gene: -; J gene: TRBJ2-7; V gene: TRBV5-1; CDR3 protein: CASSGLFPSYEQYF; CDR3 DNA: TGCGCCAGCAGCGGCCTCTTCCCCTCCTACGAGCAGTACTTC
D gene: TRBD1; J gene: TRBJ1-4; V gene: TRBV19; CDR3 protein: CASSIGPTRDSVRLFF; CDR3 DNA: TGTGCCAGTAGTATCGGCCCAACCCGGGACAGTGTTCGACTGTTTTTT
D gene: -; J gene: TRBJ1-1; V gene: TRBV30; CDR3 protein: CAWSGQMNTEAFF; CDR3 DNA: TGTGCCTGGAGTGGACAGATGAACACTGAAGCTTTCTTT
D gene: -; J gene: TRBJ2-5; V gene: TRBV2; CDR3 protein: CASSFQGFGGETQYF; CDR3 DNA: TGTGCCAGCAGTTTCCAGGGTTTCGGAGGGGAGACCCAGTACTTC
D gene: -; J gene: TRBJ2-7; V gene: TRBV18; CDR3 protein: CASSPGGAVSYEQYF; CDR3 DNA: TGTGCCAGCTCACCCGGTGGAGCGGTCTCCTACGAGCAGTACTTC
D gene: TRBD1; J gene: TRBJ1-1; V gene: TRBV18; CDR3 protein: CASSPVRQGAMNTEAFF; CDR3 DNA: TGTGCCAGCTCACCTGTAAGGCAGGGGGCAATGAACACTGAAGCTTTCTTT
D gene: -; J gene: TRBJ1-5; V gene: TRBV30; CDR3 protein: CAWSVGPGVSNQPQHF; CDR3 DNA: TGTGCCTGGAGTGTAGGACCAGGGGTTAGCAATCAGCCCCAGCATTTT
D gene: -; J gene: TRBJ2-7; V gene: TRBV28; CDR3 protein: CASSLTTVRSGEQYF; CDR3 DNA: TGTGCCAGCAGTCTAACGACAGTAAGATCTGGGGAGCAGTACTTC
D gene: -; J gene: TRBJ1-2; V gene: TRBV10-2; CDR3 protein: CASSGTANYGYTF; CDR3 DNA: TGCGCCAGCAGTGGGACAGCTAACTATGGCTACACCTTC
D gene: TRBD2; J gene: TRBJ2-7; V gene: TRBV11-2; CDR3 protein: CASSFEAGATYEQYF; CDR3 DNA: TGTGCCAGCAGCTTCGAAGCGGGGGCGACCTACGAGCAGTACTTC
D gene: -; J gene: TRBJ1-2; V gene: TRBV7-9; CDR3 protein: CASSLARGIYGYTF; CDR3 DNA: TGTGCCAGCAGCTTGGCCAGGGGCATCTATGGCTACACCTTC
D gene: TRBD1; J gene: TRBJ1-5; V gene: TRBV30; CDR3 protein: CAWNQQGAIQPQHF; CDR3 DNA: TGTGCCTGGAATCAGCAGGGGGCAATACAGCCCCAGCATTTT
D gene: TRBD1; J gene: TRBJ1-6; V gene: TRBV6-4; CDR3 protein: CASSPTGTASSPLHF; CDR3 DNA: TGTGCCAGCAGTCCTACCGGGACAGCCTCATCACCCCTCCACTTT
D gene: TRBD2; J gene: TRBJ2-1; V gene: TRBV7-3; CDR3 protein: CASSLRAGDYNEQFF; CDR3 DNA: TGTGCCAGCAGCTTAAGGGCGGGAGACTACAATGAGCAGTTCTTC
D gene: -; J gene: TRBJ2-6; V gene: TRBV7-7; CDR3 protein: CASTPSGGSRANVLTF; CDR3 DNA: TGTGCTAGCACCCCGTCGGGGGGCAGTAGGGCCAACGTCCTGACTTTC
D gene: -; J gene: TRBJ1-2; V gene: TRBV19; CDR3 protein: CASSPQGNYGYTF; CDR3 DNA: TGTGCCAGTAGCCCCCAGGGAAACTATGGCTACACCTTC
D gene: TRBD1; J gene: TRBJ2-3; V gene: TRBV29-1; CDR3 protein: CSADRGRTDTQYF; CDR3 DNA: TGCAGCGCCGACAGGGGGCGCACAGATACGCAGTATTTT
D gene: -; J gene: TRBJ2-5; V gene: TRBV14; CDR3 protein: CASSQGGLSQETQYF; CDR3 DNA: TGTGCCAGCAGCCAAGGAGGTCTATCTCAAGAGACCCAGTACTTC
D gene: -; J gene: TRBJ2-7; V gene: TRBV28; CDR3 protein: CASSLGGGSDEQYF; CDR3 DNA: TGTGCCAGCAGTTTGGGGGGCGGGAGTGACGAGCAGTACTTC
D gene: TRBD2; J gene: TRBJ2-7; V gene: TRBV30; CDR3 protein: CAWSLPRDSGRYEQYF; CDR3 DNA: TGTGCCTGGAGTCTACCTCGGGATAGCGGGCGCTACGAGCAGTACTTC
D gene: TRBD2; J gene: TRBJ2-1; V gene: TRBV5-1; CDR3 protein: CASRPPGLASYNEQFF; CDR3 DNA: TGCGCCAGCAGACCTCCGGGACTAGCCTCCTACAATGAGCAGTTCTTC
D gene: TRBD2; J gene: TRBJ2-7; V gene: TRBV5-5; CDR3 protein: CASSLDLADLYEQYF; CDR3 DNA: TGTGCCAGCAGCTTGGATCTAGCGGACCTCTACGAGCAGTACTTC
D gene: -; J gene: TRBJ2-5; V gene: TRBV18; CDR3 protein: CASSQEQGSPQETQYF; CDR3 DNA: TGTGCCAGCTCACAGGAACAGGGATCCCCACAAGAGACCCAGTACTTC
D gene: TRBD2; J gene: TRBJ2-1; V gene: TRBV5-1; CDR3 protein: CASSLDGTSGSILGQFF; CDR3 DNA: TGCGCCAGCAGCTTGGATGGGACTAGCGGGAGTATTTTGGGGCAGTTCTTC
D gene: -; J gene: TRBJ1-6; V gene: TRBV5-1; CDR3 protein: CASSLGVGSPLHF; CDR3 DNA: TGCGCCAGCAGCTTAGGGGTGGGTTCACCCCTCCACTTT
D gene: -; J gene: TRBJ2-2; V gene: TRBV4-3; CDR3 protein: CASSQDRAANTGELFF; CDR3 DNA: TGCGCCAGCAGCCAAGACAGGGCCGCGAACACCGGGGAGCTGTTTTTT
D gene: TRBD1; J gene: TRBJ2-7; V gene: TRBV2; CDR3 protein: CASRTDRGYIGEQYF; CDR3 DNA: TGTGCCAGCAGGACGGACAGGGGGTACATTGGGGAGCAGTACTTC
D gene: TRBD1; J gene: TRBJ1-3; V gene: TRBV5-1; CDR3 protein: CASSPEDRERDTIYF; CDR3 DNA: TGCGCCAGCAGCCCTGAGGACAGGGAGAGGGACACCATATATTTT
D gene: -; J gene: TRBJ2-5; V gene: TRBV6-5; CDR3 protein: CASRAPGVQTQYF; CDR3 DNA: TGTGCCAGCAGGGCGCCAGGGGTGCAGACCCAGTACTTC
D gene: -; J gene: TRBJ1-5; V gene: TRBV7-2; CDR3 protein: CASSPGSLTPQHF; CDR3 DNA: TGTGCCAGCAGCCCCGGGAGCCTGACGCCCCAGCATTTT
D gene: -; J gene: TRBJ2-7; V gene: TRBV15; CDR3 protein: CATSRVGGNHEQYF; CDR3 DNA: TGTGCCACCAGCAGAGTGGGGGGAAACCACGAGCAGTACTTC
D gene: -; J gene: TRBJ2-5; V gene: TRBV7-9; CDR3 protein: CASSINQGQETQYF; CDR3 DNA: TGTGCCAGCAGCATCAATCAGGGGCAAGAGACCCAGTACTTC
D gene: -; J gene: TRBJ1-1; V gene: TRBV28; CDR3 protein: CASSLPGTEAFF; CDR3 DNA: TGTGCCAGCAGTTTACCCGGCACTGAAGCTTTCTTT
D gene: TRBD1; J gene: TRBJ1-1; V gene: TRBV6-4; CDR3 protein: CASRWTGLDTEAFF; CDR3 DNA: TGTGCCAGCAGATGGACAGGGTTGGACACTGAAGCTTTCTTT
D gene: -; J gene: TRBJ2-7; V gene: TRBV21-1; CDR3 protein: CASAPRNRGPAYEQYF; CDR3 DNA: TGTGCCAGCGCGCCCCGTAACAGGGGGCCTGCCTACGAGCAGTACTTC
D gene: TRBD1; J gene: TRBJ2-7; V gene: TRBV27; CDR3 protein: CASSSLTGSDYEQYF; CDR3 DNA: TGTGCCAGCAGTTCCCTGACAGGGTCCGACTACGAGCAGTACTTC
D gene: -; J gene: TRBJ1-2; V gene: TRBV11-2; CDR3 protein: CASSLGGGYTF; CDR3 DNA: TGTGCCAGCAGCTTAGGGGGCGGCTACACCTTC
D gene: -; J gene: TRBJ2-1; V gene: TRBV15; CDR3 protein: CATSRGGQNNNEQFF; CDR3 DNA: TGTGCCACCAGCAGGGGTGGACAGAATAACAATGAGCAGTTCTTC
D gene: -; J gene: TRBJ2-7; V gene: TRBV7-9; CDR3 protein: CASSLAVSSYEQYF; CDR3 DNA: TGTGCCAGCAGCTTAGCGGTTAGCTCCTACGAGCAGTACTTC